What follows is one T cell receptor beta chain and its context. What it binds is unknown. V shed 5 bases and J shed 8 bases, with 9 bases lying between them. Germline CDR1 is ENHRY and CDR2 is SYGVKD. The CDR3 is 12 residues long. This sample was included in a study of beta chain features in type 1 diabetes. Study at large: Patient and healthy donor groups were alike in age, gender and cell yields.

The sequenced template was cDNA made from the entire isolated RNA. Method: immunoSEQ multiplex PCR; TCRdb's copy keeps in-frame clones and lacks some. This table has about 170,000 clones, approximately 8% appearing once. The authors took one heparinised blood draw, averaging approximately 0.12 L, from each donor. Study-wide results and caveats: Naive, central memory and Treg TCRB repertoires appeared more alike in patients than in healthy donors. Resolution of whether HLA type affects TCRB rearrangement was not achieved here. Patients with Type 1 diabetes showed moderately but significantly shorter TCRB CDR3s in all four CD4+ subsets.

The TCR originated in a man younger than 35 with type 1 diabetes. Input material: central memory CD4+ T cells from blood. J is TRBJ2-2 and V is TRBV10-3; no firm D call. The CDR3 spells CAISSYQGELFF. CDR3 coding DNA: TGTGCCATCAGTTCTTATCAGGGGGAGCTGTTTTTT.